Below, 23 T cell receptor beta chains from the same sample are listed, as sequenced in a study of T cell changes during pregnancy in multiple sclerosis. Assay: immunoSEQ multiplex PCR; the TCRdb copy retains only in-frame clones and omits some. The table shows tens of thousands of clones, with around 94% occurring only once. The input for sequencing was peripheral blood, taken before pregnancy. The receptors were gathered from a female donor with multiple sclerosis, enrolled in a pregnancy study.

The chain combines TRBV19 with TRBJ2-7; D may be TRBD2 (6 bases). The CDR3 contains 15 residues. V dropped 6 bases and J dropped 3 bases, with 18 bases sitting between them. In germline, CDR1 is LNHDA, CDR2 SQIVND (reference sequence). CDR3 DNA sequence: TGTGCCAGTAGGCGTCGAACGGGAGAGGGCTACGAGCAGTACTTC. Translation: CASRRRTGEGYEQYF.

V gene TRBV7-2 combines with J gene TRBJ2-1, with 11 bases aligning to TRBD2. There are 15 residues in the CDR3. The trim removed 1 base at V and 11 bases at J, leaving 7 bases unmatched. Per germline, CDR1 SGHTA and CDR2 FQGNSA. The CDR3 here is CASSLGLAGTIQQFF. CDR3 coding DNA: TGTGCCAGCAGCTTAGGACTAGCGGGAACGATTCAGCAGTTCTTC.

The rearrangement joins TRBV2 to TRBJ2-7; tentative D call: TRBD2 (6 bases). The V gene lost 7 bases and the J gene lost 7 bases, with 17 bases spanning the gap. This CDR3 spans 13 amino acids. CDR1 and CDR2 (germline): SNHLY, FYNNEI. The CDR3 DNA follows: TGTGCCAGCATTCCAAATGGGGGGAGGGAGCAGTACTTC. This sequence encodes CASIPNGGREQYF.

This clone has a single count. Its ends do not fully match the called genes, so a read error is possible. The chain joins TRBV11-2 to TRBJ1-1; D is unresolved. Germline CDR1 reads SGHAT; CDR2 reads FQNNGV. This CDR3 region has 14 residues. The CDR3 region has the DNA TGTGCCAGCAGCCTAGAGCGGGGAGTCACTGAAGCTTTCTTT. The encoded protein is CASSLERGVTEAFF.

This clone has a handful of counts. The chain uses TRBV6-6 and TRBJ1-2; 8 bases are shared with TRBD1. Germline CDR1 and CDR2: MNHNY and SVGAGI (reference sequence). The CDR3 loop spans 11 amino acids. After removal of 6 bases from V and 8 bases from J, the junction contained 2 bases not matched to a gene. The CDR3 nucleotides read TGTGCCAGCAGCGGACAGGGAGGCTACACCTTC. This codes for CASSGQGGYTF.

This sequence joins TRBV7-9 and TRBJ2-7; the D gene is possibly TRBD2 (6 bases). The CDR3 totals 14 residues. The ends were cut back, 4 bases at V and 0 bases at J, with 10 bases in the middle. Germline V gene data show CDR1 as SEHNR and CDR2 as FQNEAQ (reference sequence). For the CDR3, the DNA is TGTGCCAGCAGCTCCGGACTACGCTCCTACGAGCAGTACTTC. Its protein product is CASSSGLRSYEQYF. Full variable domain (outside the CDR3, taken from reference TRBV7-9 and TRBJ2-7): DTGVSQNPRHKITKRGQNVTFRCDPISEHNRLYWYRQTLGQGPEFLTYFQNEAQLEKSRLLSDRFSAERPKGSFSTLEIQRTEQGDSAMYLCASSSGLRSYEQYFGPGTRLTVT.

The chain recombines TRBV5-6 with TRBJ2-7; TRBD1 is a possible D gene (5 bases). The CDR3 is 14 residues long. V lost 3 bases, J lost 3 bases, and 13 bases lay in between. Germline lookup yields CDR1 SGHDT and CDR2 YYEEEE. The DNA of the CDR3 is TGTGCCAGCAGCTCCAGGGTCTTGGGCTACGAGCAGTACTTC. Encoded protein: CASSSRVLGYEQYF.

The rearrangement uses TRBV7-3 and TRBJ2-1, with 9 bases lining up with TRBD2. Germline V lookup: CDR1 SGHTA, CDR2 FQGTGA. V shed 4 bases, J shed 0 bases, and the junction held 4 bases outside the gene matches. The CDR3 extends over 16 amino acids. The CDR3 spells CASSSIAGASYNEQFF. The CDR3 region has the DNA TGTGCCAGCAGCTCGATAGCGGGGGCCTCCTACAATGAGCAGTTCTTC. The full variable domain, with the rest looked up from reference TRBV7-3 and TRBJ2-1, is GAGVSQTPSNKVTEKGKYVELRCDPISGHTALYWYRQSLGQGPEFLIYFQGTGAADDSGLPNDRFFAVRPEGSVSTLKIQRTERGDSAVYLCASSSIAGASYNEQFFGPGTRLTVL.

CDR3 protein: CASSLFQGSTYGYTF. The CDR3 DNA reads as TGCGCCAGCAGCCTCTTCCAGGGATCAACCTATGGCTACACCTTC. V usage is TRBV4-1 and J usage is TRBJ1-2, with a possible D match to TRBD1 (5 bases). The CDR3 is 15 amino acids. Trimming stripped 4 bases from V and 4 bases from J, with 16 bases between. Germline loops: CDR1 MGHRA, CDR2 YSYEKL.

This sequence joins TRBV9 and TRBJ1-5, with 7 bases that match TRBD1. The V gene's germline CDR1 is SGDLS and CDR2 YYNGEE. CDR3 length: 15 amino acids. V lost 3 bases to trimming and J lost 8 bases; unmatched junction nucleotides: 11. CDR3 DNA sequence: TGTGCCAGCAGCGAAGGGACAGCGCGGTTGAAGCCCCAGCATTTT. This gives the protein CASSEGTARLKPQHF. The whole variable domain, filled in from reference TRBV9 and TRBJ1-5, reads DSGVTQTPKHLITATGQRVTLRCSPRSGDLSVYWYQQSLDQGLQFLIQYYNGEERAKGNILERFSAQQFPDLHSELNLSSLELGDSALYFCASSEGTARLKPQHFGDGTRLSIL.

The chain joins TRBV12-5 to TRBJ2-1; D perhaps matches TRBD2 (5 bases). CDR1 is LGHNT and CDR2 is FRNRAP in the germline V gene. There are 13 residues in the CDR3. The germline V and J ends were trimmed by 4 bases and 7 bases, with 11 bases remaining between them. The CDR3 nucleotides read TGTGCTAGTGGTTCGCGGACGGGAAATGAGCAGTTCTTC. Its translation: CASGSRTGNEQFF.

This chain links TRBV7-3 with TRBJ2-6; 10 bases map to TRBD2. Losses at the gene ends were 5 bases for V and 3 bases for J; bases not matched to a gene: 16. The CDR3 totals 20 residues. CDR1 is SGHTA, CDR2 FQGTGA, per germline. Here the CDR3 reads CASSPQPPTSGSLGANVLTF. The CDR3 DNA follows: TGTGCCAGCAGCCCCCAACCTCCGACTAGCGGGTCTCTTGGGGCCAACGTCCTGACTTTC.

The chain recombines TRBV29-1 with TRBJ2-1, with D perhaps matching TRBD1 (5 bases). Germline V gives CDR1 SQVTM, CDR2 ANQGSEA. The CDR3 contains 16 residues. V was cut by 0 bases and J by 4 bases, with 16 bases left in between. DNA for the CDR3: TGCAGCGTTGAAGATAACACAGGTGGGGCTTACAATGAGCAGTTCTTC. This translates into CSVEDNTGGAYNEQFF.

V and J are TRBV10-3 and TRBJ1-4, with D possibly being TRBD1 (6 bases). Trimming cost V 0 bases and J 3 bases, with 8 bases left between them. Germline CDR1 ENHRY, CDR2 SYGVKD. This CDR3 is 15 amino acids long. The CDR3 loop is CAISESGAPNEKLFF. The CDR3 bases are TGTGCCATCAGTGAGTCGGGGGCACCTAATGAAAAACTGTTTTTT.

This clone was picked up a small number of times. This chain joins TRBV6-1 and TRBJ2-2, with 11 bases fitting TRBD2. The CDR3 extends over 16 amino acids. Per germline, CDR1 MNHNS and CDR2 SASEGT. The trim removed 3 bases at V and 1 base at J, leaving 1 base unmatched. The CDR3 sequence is CASSDGTSGNTGELFF. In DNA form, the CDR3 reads TGTGCCAGCAGTGACGGGACTAGCGGGAACACCGGGGAGCTGTTTTTT.

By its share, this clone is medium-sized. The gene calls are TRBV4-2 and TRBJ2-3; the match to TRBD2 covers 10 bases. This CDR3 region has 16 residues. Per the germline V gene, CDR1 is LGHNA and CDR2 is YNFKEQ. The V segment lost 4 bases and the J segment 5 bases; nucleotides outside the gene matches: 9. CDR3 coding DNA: TGTGCCAGCAGCCCCCTTCCAGCGGGGGGGGGAGATACGCAGTATTTT. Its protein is CASSPLPAGGGDTQYF.

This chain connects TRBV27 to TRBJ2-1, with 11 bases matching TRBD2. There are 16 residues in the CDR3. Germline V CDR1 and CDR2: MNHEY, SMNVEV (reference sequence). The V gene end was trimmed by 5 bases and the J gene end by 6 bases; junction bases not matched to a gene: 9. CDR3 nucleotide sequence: TGTGCCAGCAGTATATGGACTAGCGGGCGGAGCAATGAGCAGTTCTTC. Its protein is CASSIWTSGRSNEQFF.

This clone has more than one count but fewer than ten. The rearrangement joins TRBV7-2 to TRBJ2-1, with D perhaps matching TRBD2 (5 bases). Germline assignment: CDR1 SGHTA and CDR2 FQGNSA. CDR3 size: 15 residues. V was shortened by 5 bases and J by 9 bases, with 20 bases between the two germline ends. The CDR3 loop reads CASSQTNVGVSEQFF. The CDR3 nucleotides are TGTGCCAGCAGCCAGACTAATGTAGGTGTGTCTGAGCAGTTCTTC.

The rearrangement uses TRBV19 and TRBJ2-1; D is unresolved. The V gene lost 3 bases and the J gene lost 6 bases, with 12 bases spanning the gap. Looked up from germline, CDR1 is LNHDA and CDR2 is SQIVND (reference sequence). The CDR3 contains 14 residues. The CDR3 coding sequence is TGTGCCAGTAGTATCTATTCAGGCCCCAATGAGCAGTTCTTC. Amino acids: CASSIYSGPNEQFF.

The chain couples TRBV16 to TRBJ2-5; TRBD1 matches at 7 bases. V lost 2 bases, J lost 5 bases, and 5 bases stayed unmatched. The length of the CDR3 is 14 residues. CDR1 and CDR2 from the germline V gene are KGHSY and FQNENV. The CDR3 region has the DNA TGTGCCAGCAGCCAAACAGGGGAGATCGAGACCCAGTACTTC. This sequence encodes CASSQTGEIETQYF. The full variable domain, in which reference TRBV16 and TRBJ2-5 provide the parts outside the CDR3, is GEEVAQTPKHLVRGEGQKAKLYCAPIKGHSYVFWYQQVLKNEFKFLISFQNENVFDETGMPKERFSAKCLPNSPCSLEIQATKLEDSAVYFCASSQTGEIETQYFGPGTRLLVL.

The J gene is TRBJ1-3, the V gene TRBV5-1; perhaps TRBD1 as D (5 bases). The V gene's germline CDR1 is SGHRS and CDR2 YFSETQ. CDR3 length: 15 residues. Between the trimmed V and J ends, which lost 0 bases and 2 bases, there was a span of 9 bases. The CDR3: CASSLGIGAGNTIYF. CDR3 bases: TGCGCCAGCAGCTTGGGTATAGGGGCTGGAAACACCATATATTTT.

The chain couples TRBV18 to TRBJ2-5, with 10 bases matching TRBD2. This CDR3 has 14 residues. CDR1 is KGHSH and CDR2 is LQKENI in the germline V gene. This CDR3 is CATVQREGQETQYF. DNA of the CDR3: TGTGCGACGGTTCAGCGGGAGGGCCAAGAGACCCAGTACTTC. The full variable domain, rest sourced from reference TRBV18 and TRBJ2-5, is NAGVMQNPRHLVRRRGQEARLRCSPMKGHSHVYWYRQLPEEGLKFMVYLQKENIIDESGMPKERFSAEFPKEGPSILRIQQVVRGDSAAYFCATVQREGQETQYFGPGTRLLVL.

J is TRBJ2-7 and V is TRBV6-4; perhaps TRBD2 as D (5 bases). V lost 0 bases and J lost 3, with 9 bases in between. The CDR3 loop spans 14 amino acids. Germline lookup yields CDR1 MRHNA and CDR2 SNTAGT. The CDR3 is CASSDSRRDYEQYF. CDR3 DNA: TGTGCCAGCAGTGACTCGAGACGGGACTACGAGCAGTACTTC.